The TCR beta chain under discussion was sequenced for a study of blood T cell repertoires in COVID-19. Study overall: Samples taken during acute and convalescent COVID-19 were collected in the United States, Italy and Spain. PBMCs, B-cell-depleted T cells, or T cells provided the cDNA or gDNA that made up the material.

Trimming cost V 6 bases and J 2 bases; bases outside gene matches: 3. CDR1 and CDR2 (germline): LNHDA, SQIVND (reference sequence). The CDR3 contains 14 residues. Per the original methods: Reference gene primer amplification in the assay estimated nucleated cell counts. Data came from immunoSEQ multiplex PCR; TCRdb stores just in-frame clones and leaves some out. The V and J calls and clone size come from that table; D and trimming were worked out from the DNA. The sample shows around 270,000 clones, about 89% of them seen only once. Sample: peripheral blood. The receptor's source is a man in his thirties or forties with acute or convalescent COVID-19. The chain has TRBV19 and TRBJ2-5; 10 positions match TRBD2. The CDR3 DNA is TGTGCCAGTAGACATAGCGGGGGGCAAGAGACCCAGTACTTC. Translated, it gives CASRHSGGQETQYF.